These 2 T cell receptor beta chains originate from one sample sequenced in a study of blood T cell repertoires in COVID-19. Using immunoSEQ multiplex PCR, the repertoire was profiled, and TCRdb retains in-frame clones only, with some absent. Among roughly 250,000 clones listed, 85% to 90% were seen once. Sequencing was performed on PBMCs or T cells enriched from blood (not recorded which). The receptors stem from a man aged 35-49 years who had recovered from COVID-19.

CDR3 DNA: TGCGCCAGCAGCCTACAGGGAATCTCCTACGAGCAGTACTTC. It translates to CASSLQGISYEQYF. The chain combines TRBV5-1 with TRBJ2-7, with a weak D call TRBD1 (6 bases). The CDR3 covers 14 residues. Trimming removed 4 bases at V and 0 bases at J, with 11 bases between. The germline V gene encodes CDR1 SGHRS and CDR2 YFSETQ.

The chain has TRBV4-3 and TRBJ2-5; D is possibly TRBD2 (5 bases). With 2 bases removed from V and 0 bases from J, the gap between germline ends came to 10 bases. Germline V gene data show CDR1 as LGHNA and CDR2 as YSLEER. This CDR3 is built from 15 residues. CDR3: CASSQRWRDQETQYF. The CDR3 DNA sequence: TGCGCCAGCAGCCAACGTTGGCGGGACCAAGAGACCCAGTACTTC.